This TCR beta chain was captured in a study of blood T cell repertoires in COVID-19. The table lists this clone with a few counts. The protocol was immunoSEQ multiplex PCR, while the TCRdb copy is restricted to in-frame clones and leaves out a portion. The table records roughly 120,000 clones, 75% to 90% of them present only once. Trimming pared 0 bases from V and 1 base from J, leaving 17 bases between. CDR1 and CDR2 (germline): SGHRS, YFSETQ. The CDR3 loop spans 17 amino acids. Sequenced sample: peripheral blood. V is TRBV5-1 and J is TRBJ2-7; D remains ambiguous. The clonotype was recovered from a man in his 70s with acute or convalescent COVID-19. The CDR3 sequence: CASSLASRTVRSYEQYF. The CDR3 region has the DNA TGCGCCAGCAGCTTGGCCTCAAGAACAGTCCGATCCTACGAGCAGTACTTC.